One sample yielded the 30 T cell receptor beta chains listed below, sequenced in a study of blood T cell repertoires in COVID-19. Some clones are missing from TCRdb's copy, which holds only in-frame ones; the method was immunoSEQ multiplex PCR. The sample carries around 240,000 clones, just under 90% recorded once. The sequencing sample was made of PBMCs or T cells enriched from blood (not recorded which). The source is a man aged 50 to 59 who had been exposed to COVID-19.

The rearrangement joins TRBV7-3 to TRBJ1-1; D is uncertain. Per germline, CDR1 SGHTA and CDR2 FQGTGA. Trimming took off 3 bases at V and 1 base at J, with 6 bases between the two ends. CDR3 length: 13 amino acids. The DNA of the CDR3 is TGTGCCAGCAGCTTTTTTAGGAACACTGAAGCTTTCTTT. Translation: CASSFFRNTEAFF.

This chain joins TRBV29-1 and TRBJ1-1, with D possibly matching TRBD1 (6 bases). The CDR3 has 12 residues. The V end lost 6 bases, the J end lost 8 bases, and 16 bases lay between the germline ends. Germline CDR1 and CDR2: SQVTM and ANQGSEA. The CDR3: CSVKDSFLEAFF. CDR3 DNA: TGCAGCGTCAAGGACAGCTTTCTGGAAGCTTTCTTT.

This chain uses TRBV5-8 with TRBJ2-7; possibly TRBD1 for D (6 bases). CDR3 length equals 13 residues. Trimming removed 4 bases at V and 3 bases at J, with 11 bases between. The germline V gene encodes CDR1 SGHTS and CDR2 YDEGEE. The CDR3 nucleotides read TGTGCCAGCAGCCGACAGGTCCACTACGAGCAGTACGTC. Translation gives CASSRQVHYEQYV.

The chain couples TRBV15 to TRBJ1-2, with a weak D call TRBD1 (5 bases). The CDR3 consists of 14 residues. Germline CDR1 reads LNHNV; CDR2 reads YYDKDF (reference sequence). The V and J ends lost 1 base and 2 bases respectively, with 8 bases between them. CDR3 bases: TGTGCCACCAGCAGAGCGACAGAAAACTATGGCTACACCTTC. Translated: CATSRATENYGYTF. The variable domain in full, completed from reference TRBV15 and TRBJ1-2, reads DAMVIQNPRYQVTQFGKPVTLSCSQTLNHNVMYWYQQKSSQAPKLLFHYYDKDFNNEADTPDNFQSRRPNTSFCFLDIRSPGLGDTAMYLCATSRATENYGYTFGSGTRLTVV.

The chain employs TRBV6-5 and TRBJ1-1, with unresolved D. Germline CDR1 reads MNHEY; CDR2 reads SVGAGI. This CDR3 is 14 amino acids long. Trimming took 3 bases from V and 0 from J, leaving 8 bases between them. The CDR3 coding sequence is TGTGCCAGCAGTTATAACAGACTGAACACTGAAGCTTTCTTT. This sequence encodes CASSYNRLNTEAFF.

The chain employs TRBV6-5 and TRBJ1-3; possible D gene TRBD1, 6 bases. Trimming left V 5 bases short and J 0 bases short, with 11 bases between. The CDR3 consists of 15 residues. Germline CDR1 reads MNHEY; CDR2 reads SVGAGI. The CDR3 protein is CASSLQGGSGNTIYF. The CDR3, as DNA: TGTGCCAGCAGTCTACAGGGCGGCTCTGGAAACACCATATATTTT.

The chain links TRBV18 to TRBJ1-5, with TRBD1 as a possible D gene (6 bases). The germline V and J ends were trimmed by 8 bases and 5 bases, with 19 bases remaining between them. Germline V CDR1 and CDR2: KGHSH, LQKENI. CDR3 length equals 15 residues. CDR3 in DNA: TGTGCCAGCCCGCCTAATCGACAGGCGGATCAGCCCCAGCATTTT. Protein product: CASPPNRQADQPQHF.

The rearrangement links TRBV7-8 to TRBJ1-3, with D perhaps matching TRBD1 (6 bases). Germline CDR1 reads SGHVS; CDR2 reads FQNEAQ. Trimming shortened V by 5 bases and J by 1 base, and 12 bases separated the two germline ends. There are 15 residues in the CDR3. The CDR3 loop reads CASSRLGGSGNTIYF. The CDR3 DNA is TGTGCCAGCAGCCGCCTAGGGGGATCTGGAAACACCATATATTTT.

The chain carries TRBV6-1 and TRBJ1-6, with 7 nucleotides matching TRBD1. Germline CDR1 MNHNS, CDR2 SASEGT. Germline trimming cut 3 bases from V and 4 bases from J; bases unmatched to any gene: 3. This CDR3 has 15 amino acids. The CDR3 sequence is CASSDRGQYNSPLHF. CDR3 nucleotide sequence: TGTGCCAGCAGTGATAGGGGACAGTATAATTCACCCCTCCACTTT.

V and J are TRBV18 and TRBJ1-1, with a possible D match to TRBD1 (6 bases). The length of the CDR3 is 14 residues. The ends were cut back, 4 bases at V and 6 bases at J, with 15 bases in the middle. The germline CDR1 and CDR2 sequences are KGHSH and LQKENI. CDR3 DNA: TGTGCCAGCTCACGATTGCAGGGGATCCCTGAAGCTTTCTTT. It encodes CASSRLQGIPEAFF.

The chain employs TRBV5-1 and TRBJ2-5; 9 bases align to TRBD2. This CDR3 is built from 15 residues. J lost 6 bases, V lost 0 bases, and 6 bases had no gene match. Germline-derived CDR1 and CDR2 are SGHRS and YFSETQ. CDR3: CASSLGLADQKTQYF. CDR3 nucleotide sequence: TGCGCCAGCAGCTTGGGACTAGCGGACCAGAAGACCCAGTACTTC.

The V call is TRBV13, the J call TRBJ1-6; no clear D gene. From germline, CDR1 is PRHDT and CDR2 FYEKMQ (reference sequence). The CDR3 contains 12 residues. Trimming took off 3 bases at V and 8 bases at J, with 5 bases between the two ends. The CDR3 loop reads CASSFSDSPLHF. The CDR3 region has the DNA TGTGCCAGCAGCTTTTCCGATTCACCCCTCCACTTT. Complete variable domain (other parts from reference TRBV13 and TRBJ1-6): AAGVIQSPRHLIKEKRETATLKCYPIPRHDTVYWYQQGPGQDPQFLISFYEKMQSDKGSIPDRFSAQQFSDYHSELNMSSLELGDSALYFCASSFSDSPLHFGNGTRLTVT.

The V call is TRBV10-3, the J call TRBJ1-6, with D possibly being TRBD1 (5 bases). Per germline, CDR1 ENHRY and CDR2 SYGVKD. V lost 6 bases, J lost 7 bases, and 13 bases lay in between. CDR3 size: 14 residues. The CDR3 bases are TGTGCCATCAGCGGCAGGGTGGAGAATTCACCCCTCCACTTT. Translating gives CAISGRVENSPLHF.

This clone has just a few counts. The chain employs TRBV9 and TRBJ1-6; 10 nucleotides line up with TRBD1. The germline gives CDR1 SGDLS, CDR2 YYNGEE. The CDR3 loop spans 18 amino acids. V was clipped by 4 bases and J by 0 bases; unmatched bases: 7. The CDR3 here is CASSPRGQGSSYNSPLHF. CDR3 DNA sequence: TGTGCCAGCAGCCCCAGGGGACAGGGGAGCTCCTATAATTCACCCCTCCACTTT.

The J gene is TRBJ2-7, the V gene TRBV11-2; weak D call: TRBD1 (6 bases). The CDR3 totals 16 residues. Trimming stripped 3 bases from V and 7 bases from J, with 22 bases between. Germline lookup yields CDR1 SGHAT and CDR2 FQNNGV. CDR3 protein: CASSFSDRSISTEQYF. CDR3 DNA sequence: TGTGCCAGCAGCTTTTCCGACAGGTCGATTTCGACGGAGCAGTACTTC.

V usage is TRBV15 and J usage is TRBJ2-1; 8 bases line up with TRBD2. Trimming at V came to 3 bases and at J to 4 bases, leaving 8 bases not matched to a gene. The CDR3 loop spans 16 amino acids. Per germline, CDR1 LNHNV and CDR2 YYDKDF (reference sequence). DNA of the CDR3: TGTGCCACCAGCAGGCCCCCAGCGGGGGTTTACAATGAGCAGTTCTTC. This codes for CATSRPPAGVYNEQFF.

The CDR3 DNA follows: TGTGCCACGATTGGCAGCTCCTATAATTCACCCCTCCACTTT. This gives the protein CATIGSSYNSPLHF. The chain carries TRBV19 and TRBJ1-6; D is ambiguous. CDR1 and CDR2 from the germline V gene are LNHDA and SQIVND (reference sequence). The CDR3 spans 14 residues. V was pared by 10 bases and J by 0 bases, with 10 bases between.

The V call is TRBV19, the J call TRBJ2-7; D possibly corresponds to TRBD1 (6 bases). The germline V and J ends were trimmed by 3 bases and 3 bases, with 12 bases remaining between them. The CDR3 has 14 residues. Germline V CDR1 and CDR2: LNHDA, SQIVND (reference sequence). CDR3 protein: CASSIRGELYEQYF. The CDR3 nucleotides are TGTGCCAGTAGTATCAGGGGCGAACTCTACGAGCAGTACTTC.

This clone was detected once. CDR3: CASSQLQGSSPLHF. CDR3 nucleotides: TGTGCCAGCAGCCAATTACAGGGTAGTTCACCCCTCCACTTT. The V and J genes are TRBV7-8 and TRBJ1-6, with TRBD1 as a possible D gene (6 bases). Trimming removed 5 bases at V and 9 bases at J, with 14 bases between. Germline V gene lookup returns CDR1 SGHVS and CDR2 FQNEAQ. The length of the CDR3 is 14 residues.

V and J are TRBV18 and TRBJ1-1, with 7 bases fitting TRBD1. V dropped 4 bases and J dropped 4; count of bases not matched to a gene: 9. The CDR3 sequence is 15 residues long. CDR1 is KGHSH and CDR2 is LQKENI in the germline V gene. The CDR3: CASSLTTGIVTEAFF. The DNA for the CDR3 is TGTGCCAGCTCACTTACGACAGGGATAGTCACTGAAGCTTTCTTT.

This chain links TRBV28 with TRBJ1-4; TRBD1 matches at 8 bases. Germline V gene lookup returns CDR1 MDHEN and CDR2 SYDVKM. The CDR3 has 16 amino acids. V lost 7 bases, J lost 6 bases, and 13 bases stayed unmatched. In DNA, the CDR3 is TGTGCCAGCACCGGGTATGGACAGGGTAGTTATGAAAAACTGTTTTTT. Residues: CASTGYGQGSYEKLFF. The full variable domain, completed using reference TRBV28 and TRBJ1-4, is DVKVTQSSRYLVKRTGEKVFLECVQDMDHENMFWYRQDPGLGLRLIYFSYDVKMKEKGDIPEGYSVSREKKERFSLILESASTNQTSMYLCASTGYGQGSYEKLFFGSGTQLSVL.

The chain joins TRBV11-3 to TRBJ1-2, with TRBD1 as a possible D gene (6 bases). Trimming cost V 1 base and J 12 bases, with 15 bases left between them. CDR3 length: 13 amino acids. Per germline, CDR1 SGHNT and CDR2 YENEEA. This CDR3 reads CASSLGAGATDTF. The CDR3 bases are TGTGCCAGCAGCTTAGGTGCAGGGGCGACGGACACCTTC. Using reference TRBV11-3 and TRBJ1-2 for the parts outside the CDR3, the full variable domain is EAGVVQSPRYKIIEKKQPVAFWCNPISGHNTLYWYLQNLGQGPELLIRYENEEAVDDSQLPKDRFSAERLKGVDSTLKIQPAELGDSAVYLCASSLGAGATDTFGSGTRLTVV.

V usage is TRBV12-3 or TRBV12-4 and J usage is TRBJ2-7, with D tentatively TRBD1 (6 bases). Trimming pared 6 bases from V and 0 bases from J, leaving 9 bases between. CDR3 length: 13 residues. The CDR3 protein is CASSWDISYEQYF. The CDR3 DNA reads TGTGCCAGCAGCTGGGACATCTCCTACGAGCAGTACTTC.

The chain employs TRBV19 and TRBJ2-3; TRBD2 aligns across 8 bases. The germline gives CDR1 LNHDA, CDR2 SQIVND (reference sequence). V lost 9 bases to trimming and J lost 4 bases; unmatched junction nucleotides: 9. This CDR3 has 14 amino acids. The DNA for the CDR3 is TGTGCCAGGTTAGCGGGGCCTGGGGCAGATACGCAGTATTTT. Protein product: CARLAGPGADTQYF.

CDR3 residues: CASSLRDSTYEQYF. The CDR3 coding sequence is TGTGCCAGCAGCTTGAGGGACAGCACCTACGAGCAGTACTTC. The rearrangement links TRBV11-2 to TRBJ2-7; the match to TRBD1 covers 7 bases. Germline loops: CDR1 SGHAT, CDR2 FQNNGV. The length of the CDR3 is 14 residues. With 3 bases clipped from V and 2 bases from J, the junction kept 4 bases outside the gene matches.

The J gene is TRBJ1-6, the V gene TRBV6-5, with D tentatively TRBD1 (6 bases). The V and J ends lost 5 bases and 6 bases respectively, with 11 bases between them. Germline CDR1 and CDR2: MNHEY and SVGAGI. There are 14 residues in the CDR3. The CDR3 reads CASSTTGINSPLHF. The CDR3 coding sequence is TGTGCCAGCAGTACAACAGGGATTAATTCACCCCTCCACTTT.

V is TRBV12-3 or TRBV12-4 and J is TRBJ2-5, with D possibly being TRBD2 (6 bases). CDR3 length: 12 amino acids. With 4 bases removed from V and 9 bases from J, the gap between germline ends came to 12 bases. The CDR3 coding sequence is TGTGCCAGCAGTTCCTCGCGGGAAGCCCAGTACTTC. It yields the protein CASSSSREAQYF.

CDR3 in amino acids: CASSQGALRDQPQHF. The CDR3 bases are TGTGCCAGCAGCCAAGGAGCCCTCAGGGATCAGCCCCAGCATTTT. This sequence joins TRBV3-1 (or the pseudogene TRBV3-2) and TRBJ1-5, with D tentatively TRBD1 (5 bases). Deletions cut 1 base from V and 5 bases from J, with 12 bases between. The CDR3 has 15 amino acids. The germline V gene has CDR1 LGHDT and CDR2 YNNKEL (reference sequence).

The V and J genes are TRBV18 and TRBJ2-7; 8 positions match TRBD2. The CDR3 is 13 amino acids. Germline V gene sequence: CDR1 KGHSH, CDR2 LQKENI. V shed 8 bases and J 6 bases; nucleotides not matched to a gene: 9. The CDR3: CASEHRSGGEQYF. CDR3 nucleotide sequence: TGTGCCAGCGAACACAGGAGCGGGGGCGAGCAGTACTTC.

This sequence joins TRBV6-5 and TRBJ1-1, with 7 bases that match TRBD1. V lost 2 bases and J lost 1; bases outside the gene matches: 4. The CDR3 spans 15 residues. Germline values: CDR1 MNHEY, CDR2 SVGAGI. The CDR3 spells CASSYRQGQNTEAFF. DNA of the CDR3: TGTGCCAGCAGTTACAGACAGGGACAGAACACTGAAGCTTTCTTT.